The next 27 T cell receptor beta chains were all read from a single sample in a study of T cell responses to AZD1222 COVID-19 vaccine. TCRdb keeps only in-frame clones here, not all; method: immunoSEQ multiplex PCR. The sample comprises under 200,000 clones, over 85% of which are singletons, and approximately 4% rests with the top ten. Specimen: peripheral blood, collected 28 days after the second dose of the MenACWY control vaccine. Receptors were obtained from an adult who received the MenACWY meningococcal vaccine as a control.

V and J are TRBV12-3 or TRBV12-4 and TRBJ2-7; 9 nucleotides align to TRBD2. The CDR3 spans 12 residues. V shed 10 bases, J shed 7 bases, and the junction held 8 bases outside the gene matches. In nucleotides, the CDR3 is TGTGCCATCTCCCTCGCGGGAGGGGAGCAGTACTTC. Translating it yields CAISLAGGEQYF.

This chain joins TRBV2 and TRBJ2-2; D might be TRBD2 (7 bases). V lost 6 bases and J lost 5, with 22 bases in between. Looked up from germline, CDR1 is SNHLY and CDR2 is FYNNEI. This CDR3 is built from 17 residues. The CDR3 region is CASRPDSGEGVTGELFF. CDR3 bases: TGTGCCAGCAGGCCGGACAGTGGGGAGGGGGTGACCGGGGAGCTGTTTTTT.

CDR3 amino acids: CASSYLTGNEQFF. The CDR3, as DNA: TGTGCCAGCAGTTACCTCACAGGCAATGAGCAGTTCTTC. The chain joins TRBV6-2 or TRBV6-3 to TRBJ2-1, with D perhaps TRBD1 (5 bases). The CDR3 runs 13 residues. Germline CDR1 is MNHEY and CDR2 is SVGEGT. Trimming removed 2 bases at V and 6 bases at J, with 8 bases between.

V gene TRBV24-1 combines with J gene TRBJ2-3; D is uncertain. The CDR3 runs to 11 residues. The germline V gene encodes CDR1 KGHDR and CDR2 SFDVKD. V lost 9 bases and J 6 bases, leaving 9 bases between the germline ends. This chain's CDR3 is CATSNPDTQYF. The CDR3 DNA is TGTGCCACCTCCAATCCGGATACGCAGTATTTT.

The chain has TRBV9 and TRBJ1-2; unclear D gene. The germline V and J ends were trimmed by 2 bases and 6 bases, with 5 bases remaining between them. The CDR3 is 11 residues long. Germline loops: CDR1 SGDLS, CDR2 YYNGEE. This CDR3 is CASSVGNGYTF. The CDR3 bases are TGTGCCAGCAGCGTGGGGAATGGCTACACCTTC.

This chain joins TRBV30 and TRBJ2-5; TRBD1 might be the D (5 bases). Trimming removed 3 bases from V and 5 bases from J, with 22 bases in between. The CDR3 extends over 16 amino acids. Germline-derived CDR1 and CDR2 are GTSNPN and SVGIG (reference sequence). CDR3 loop: CAWRVFRYGAGETQYF. The DNA for the CDR3 is TGTGCCTGGAGGGTCTTTCGGTATGGGGCCGGGGAGACCCAGTACTTC.

The rearrangement links TRBV14 to TRBJ2-1, with D perhaps TRBD2 (6 bases). The germline gives CDR1 SGHDN, CDR2 FVKESK. Trimming removed 0 bases at V and 11 bases at J, with 17 bases between. This CDR3 spans 15 amino acids. The chain's CDR3 is CASSQETRGRAKQFF. CDR3 sequence (DNA): TGTGCCAGCAGCCAAGAAACGCGGGGTAGGGCCAAGCAGTTCTTC.

This clone came up a few times. The chain couples TRBV6-5 to TRBJ2-7, with a tentative D call TRBD1 (6 bases). Germline-derived CDR1 and CDR2 are MNHEY and SVGAGI. V was clipped by 6 bases and J by 0 bases, with 15 bases between them. CDR3 size: 15 residues. In DNA, the CDR3 is TGTGCCAGCAGGAACCGGGACACCCTCTCCTACGAGCAGTACTTC. This sequence encodes CASRNRDTLSYEQYF.

The chain has TRBV18 and TRBJ2-3; D not resolved. Per germline, CDR1 KGHSH and CDR2 LQKENI. The V gene lost 2 bases and the J gene lost 4 bases, with 10 bases spanning the gap. This CDR3 contains 14 residues. The CDR3 sequence: CASSPSWKPDTQYF. CDR3 in DNA: TGTGCCAGCTCACCAAGTTGGAAACCAGATACGCAGTATTTT.

The chain joins TRBV19 to TRBJ2-7; 11 bases are a match to TRBD2. The ends lost 5 bases at V and 3 bases at J; junction bases unmatched: 9. CDR1 is LNHDA and CDR2 is SQIVND in the germline V gene (reference sequence). The CDR3 contains 16 residues. The CDR3 is CASSAPGLAGNYEQYF. CDR3 bases: TGTGCCAGTAGTGCTCCCGGACTAGCGGGCAACTACGAGCAGTACTTC.

V gene TRBV4-1 combines with J gene TRBJ2-5; D perhaps matches TRBD2 (6 bases). This CDR3 region has 15 residues. The V end was cut by 1 base, the J end by 10 bases, with 19 bases between. CDR1 is MGHRA and CDR2 is YSYEKL in the germline V gene. CDR3 in amino acids: CASSQGGTDLRGQYF. The CDR3 DNA reads as TGCGCCAGCAGCCAAGGCGGGACGGACCTTCGCGGCCAGTACTTC.

The chain combines TRBV18 with TRBJ1-5; D uncertain. Trimming pared 5 bases from V and 5 bases from J, leaving 10 bases between. This CDR3 region has 13 residues. Germline V CDR1 and CDR2: KGHSH, LQKENI. DNA of the CDR3: TGTGCCAGCTCATCGGAGGCGTATCAGCCCCAGCATTTT. This codes for CASSSEAYQPQHF.

This chain joins TRBV2 and TRBJ2-3; D is possibly TRBD2 (5 bases). The germline V and J ends were trimmed by 6 bases and 2 bases, with 15 bases remaining between them. This CDR3 is built from 15 residues. The V gene's germline CDR1 is SNHLY and CDR2 FYNNEI. Here the CDR3 reads CASRAGLHVTDTQYF. In DNA, the CDR3 is TGTGCCAGCAGGGCGGGCCTTCACGTCACAGATACGCAGTATTTT. Full variable domain (rest looked up from reference TRBV2 and TRBJ2-3): EPEVTQTPSHQVTQMGQEVILRCVPISNHLYFYWYRQILGQKVEFLVSFYNNEISEKSEIFDDQFSVERPDGSNFTLKIRSTKLEDSAMYFCASRAGLHVTDTQYFGPGTRLTVL.

The chain uses TRBV6-5 and TRBJ2-1; D remains unclear. V shed 7 bases and J shed 3 bases, with 10 bases lying between them. The germline V gene encodes CDR1 MNHEY and CDR2 SVGAGI. CDR3 size: 13 residues. The CDR3 DNA sequence: TGTGCCAGCATGAAAATGGGCTACAATGAGCAGTTCTTC. This gives the protein CASMKMGYNEQFF.

J is TRBJ2-5 and V is TRBV7-7; 8 bases agree with TRBD2. The CDR3 covers 16 residues. Germline V gives CDR1 SSHAT, CDR2 FNYEAQ (reference sequence). V shed 5 bases, J shed 4 bases, and the junction held 12 bases outside the gene matches. The chain's CDR3 is CASSPVPGLGGETQYF. The CDR3 bases are TGTGCCAGCAGCCCAGTACCGGGACTAGGGGGAGAGACCCAGTACTTC. The variable domain in full, with the rest retrieved from reference TRBV7-7 and TRBJ2-5, is GAGVSQSPRYKVTKRGQDVTLRCDPISSHATLYWYQQALGQGPEFLTYFNYEAQPDKSGLPSDRFSAERPEGSISTLTIQRTEQRDSAMYRCASSPVPGLGGETQYFGPGTRLLVL.

V gene TRBV28 combines with J gene TRBJ2-1; D call uncertain. Germline CDR1 and CDR2: MDHEN and SYDVKM. This CDR3 is built from 16 residues. V was cut by 4 bases and J by 4 bases, with 17 bases left in between. The CDR3 DNA sequence: TGTGCCAGCAGTTCAAAGTCTTTCTTGAGATACAATGAGCAGTTCTTC. Encoded protein: CASSSKSFLRYNEQFF.

CDR3 sequence: CASSQAGIFDGYTF. The CDR3 region has the DNA TGTGCCAGCAGCCAAGCGGGGATTTTCGATGGCTACACCTTC. The chain couples TRBV4-2 to TRBJ1-2; no clear D gene. Germline CDR1 is LGHNA and CDR2 is YNFKEQ. This CDR3 contains 14 residues. V was clipped by 1 base and J by 6 bases, with 12 bases between them.

J is TRBJ2-1 and V is TRBV5-5; no firm D call. CDR3 length equals 14 residues. Germline loops: CDR1 SGHKS, CDR2 YYEKEE (reference sequence). The ends were cut back, 0 bases at V and 5 bases at J, with 9 bases in the middle. The CDR3 loop is CASSLVRQNNEQFF. In nucleotides, the CDR3 is TGTGCCAGCAGCTTGGTACGGCAGAACAATGAGCAGTTCTTC.

The gene calls are TRBV6-2 or TRBV6-3 and TRBJ2-3, with TRBD2 identical over 7 bases. J was trimmed by 1 base and V by 4 bases; bases with no gene match: 8. The CDR3 has 16 residues. Germline CDR1 MNHEY, CDR2 SVGEGT. The CDR3 spells CASSLRTGLGTDTQYF. The CDR3 region has the DNA TGTGCCAGCAGTTTACGAACTGGACTAGGCACAGATACGCAGTATTTT.

The rearrangement joins TRBV6-2 or TRBV6-3 to TRBJ2-1; no clear D gene. V lost 6 bases and J 6 bases, leaving 15 bases between the germline ends. This CDR3 contains 14 residues. Germline V lookup: CDR1 MNHEY, CDR2 SVGEGT. CDR3 residues: CASSQPPRSNEQFF. The CDR3 DNA reads as TGTGCCAGCAGCCAACCTCCGCGGAGCAATGAGCAGTTCTTC.

The V call is TRBV11-2, the J call TRBJ2-1, with TRBD2 matching over 7 bases. Germline CDR1 is SGHAT and CDR2 is FQNNGV. There are 16 residues in the CDR3. Unmatched junction bases numbered 2, after V lost 0 bases and J lost 0 bases. CDR3: CASSLEREPSYNEQFF. The CDR3 coding sequence is TGTGCCAGCAGCTTAGAGCGGGAGCCCTCCTACAATGAGCAGTTCTTC.

The chain recombines TRBV29-1 with TRBJ2-1, with unresolved D. V lost 1 base and J lost 9, with 13 bases in between. The CDR3 loop spans 13 amino acids. Germline CDR1 SQVTM, CDR2 ANQGSEA. The CDR3 here is CSVEAVAWSEQFF. As DNA, the CDR3 is TGCAGCGTTGAAGCAGTGGCATGGAGTGAGCAGTTCTTC.

The rearrangement links TRBV7-8 to TRBJ1-5, with TRBD1 as a possible D gene (5 bases). There are 15 residues in the CDR3. The germline V gene encodes CDR1 SGHVS and CDR2 FQNEAQ. V was clipped by 1 base and J by 7 bases, with 14 bases between them. As DNA, the CDR3 is TGTGCCAGCAGCTTAGAGTTTGGGGGTATCCAGCCCCAGCATTTT. As protein: CASSLEFGGIQPQHF.

The genes are TRBV30 and TRBJ2-7; the match to TRBD2 covers 9 bases. This CDR3 contains 13 residues. Germline V gene sequence: CDR1 GTSNPN, CDR2 SVGIG (reference sequence). Here the CDR3 DNA reads TGTGCTGTGCTAGCGGGGAGCTCCTACGAGCAGTACTTC. Translated, it gives CAVLAGSSYEQYF.

J is TRBJ2-1 and V is TRBV30; D assignment may be TRBD1 or TRBD2 (5 bases each). Trimming left V 1 base short and J 2 bases short, with 12 bases between. This CDR3 has 15 amino acids. Germline loops: CDR1 GTSNPN, CDR2 SVGIG (reference sequence). CDR3 sequence reads: CAWSGGSRTYNEQFF. The CDR3 DNA sequence: TGTGCCTGGAGTGGGGGGTCACGGACCTACAATGAGCAGTTCTTC.

J is TRBJ1-3 and V is TRBV28; tentative D call: TRBD1 (6 bases). V lost 4 bases, J lost 2 bases, and 15 bases lay in between. This CDR3 is built from 16 residues. Germline CDR1 MDHEN, CDR2 SYDVKM. The CDR3 DNA reads as TGTGCCAGCAGTTCGGAACCCCAGGGGCCTGGAAACACCATATATTTT. Translating it yields CASSSEPQGPGNTIYF.

The gene calls are TRBV29-1 and TRBJ2-1; perhaps D is TRBD1 or TRBD2 (5 bases each). This CDR3 is 13 amino acids long. V shed 1 base and J shed 7 bases, with 11 bases lying between them. Germline CDR1 SQVTM, CDR2 ANQGSEA. In DNA, the CDR3 is TGCAGCGTTGAAGTGAGGGGAGTGAATGAGCAGTTCTTC. It yields the protein CSVEVRGVNEQFF.